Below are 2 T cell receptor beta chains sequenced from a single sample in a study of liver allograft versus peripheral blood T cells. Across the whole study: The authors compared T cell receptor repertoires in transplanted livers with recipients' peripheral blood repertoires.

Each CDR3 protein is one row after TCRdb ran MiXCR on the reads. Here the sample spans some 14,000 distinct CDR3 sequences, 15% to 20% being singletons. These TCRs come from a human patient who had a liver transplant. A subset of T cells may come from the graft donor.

The DNA of the CDR3 is TGTGCCAGCAGCAGCGGCGCGGAGACCCAGTACTTC. It codes for CASSSGAETQYF. The V gene is TRBV2, the J gene TRBJ2-5, with D perhaps TRBD2 (5 bases). Germline values: CDR1 SNHLY, CDR2 FYNNEI. Trimming removed 6 bases at V and 5 bases at J, with 10 bases between. CDR3 length equals 12 residues. Using reference TRBV2 and TRBJ2-5 for the parts outside the CDR3, the full variable domain is EPEVTQTPSHQVTQMGQEVILRCVPISNHLYFYWYRQILGQKVEFLVSFYNNEISEKSEIFDDQFSVERPDGSNFTLKIRSTKLEDSAMYFCASSSGAETQYFGPGTRLLVL.

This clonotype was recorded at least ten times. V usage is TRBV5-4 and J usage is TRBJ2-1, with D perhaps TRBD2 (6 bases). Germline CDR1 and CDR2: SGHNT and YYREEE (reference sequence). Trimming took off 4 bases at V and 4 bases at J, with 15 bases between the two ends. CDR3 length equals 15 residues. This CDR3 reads CASSPPRGEYNEQFF. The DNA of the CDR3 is TGTGCCAGCAGCCCGCCTCGCGGGGAATACAATGAGCAGTTCTTC.